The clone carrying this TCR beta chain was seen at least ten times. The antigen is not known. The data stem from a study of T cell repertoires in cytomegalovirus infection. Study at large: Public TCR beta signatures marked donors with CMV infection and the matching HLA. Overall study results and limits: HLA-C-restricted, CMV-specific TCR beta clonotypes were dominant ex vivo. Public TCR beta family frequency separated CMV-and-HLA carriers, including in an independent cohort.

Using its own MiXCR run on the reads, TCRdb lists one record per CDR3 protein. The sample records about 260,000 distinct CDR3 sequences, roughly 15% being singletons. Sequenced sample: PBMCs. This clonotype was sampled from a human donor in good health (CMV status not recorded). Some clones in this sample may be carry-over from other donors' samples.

The chain's CDR3 is CASSPSRLAGTTQYF. The CDR3 bases are TGTGCCAGCAGTCCTAGTAGACTAGCGGGAACTACGCAGTATTTT. The J gene is TRBJ2-3, the V gene TRBV7-2, with TRBD2 matching 11 bases. The ends lost 6 bases at V and 8 bases at J; junction bases unmatched: 10. In germline, CDR1 is SGHTA, CDR2 FQGNSA. The CDR3 extends over 15 amino acids.